This record concerns one T cell receptor beta chain sequence. Its specificity is unknown. This sample stems from a study of shared clonotypes between healthy human individuals. Study outcomes and limitations: Sampling was confined to blood; repertoires within tissues likely differ.

When replicate PCRs were run on unsorted PBMC, they used around 0.3 ug DNA, about 27,000 T cell genomes. Sequencing used immunoSEQ multiplex PCR; TCRdb keeps in-frame clones, though not all of them. The sample lists 75,000 to 100,000 clones; around half were seen once. The CDR3 has 12 residues. Sequenced: PBMCs. This TCR was recovered from a woman in her 40s in good health. Some clones in this sample may be carry-over from other donors' samples. The rearrangement uses TRBV21-1 and TRBJ2-5. TRBV21-1 corresponds to a pseudogene. The CDR3 DNA reads as TGTGCCAGCAGCAAAGTTGAGGGACGGGAGTACTTC. Its translation is CASSKVEGREYF.